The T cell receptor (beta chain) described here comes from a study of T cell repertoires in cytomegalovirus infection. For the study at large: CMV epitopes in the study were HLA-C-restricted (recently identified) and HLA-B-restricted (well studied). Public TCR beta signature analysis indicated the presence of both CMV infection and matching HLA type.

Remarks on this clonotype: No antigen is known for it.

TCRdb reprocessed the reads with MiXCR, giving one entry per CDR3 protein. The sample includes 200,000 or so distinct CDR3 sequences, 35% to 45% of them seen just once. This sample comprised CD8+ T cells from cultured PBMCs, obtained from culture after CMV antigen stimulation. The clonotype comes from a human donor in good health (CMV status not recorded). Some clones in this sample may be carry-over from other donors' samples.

The CDR3 sequence: CASSLVQPYGYTF. CDR3 nucleotides: TGTGCCAGCAGCTTAGTACAGCCCTATGGCTACACCTTC. The rearrangement links TRBV7-9 to TRBJ1-2; D remains ambiguous. CDR3 size: 13 residues. Germline CDR1 is SEHNR and CDR2 is FQNEAQ (reference sequence). Trimming shortened V by 1 base and J by 4 bases, and 7 bases separated the two germline ends.